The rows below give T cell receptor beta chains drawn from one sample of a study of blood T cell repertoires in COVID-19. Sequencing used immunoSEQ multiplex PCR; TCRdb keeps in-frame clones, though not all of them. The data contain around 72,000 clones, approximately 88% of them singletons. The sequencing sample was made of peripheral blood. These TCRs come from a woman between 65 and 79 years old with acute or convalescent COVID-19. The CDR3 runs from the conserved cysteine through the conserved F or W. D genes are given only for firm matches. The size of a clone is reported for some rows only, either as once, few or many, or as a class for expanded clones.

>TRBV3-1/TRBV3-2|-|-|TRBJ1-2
TGTGCCAGCAGCCAAGAGTCCGCCCGGGGCTACACCTTC
CASSQESARGYTF
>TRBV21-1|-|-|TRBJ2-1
TGTGCCAGCAGCAAGCTACGCGTGGGGGCCTACTCCTACAATGAGCAGTTCTTC
CASSKLRVGAYSYNEQFF
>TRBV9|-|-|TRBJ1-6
TGTGCCAGCAGCGACGAGACAGGAATCTATAGCTCCTATAATTCACCCCTCCACTTT
CASSDETGIYSSYNSPLHF
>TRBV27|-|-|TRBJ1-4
TGTGCCAGCAGTTTATCGGGAGGGACGGAACTGTTTTTT
CASSLSGGTELFF
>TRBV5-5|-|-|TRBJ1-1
TGTGCCAGCAGCTTTTACAGGGCTCCAACTGAAGCTTTCTTT
CASSFYRAPTEAFF
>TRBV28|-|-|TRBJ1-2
TGTGCCAGCAGTTTGGAGGACCTTAACTATGGCTACACCTTC
CASSLEDLNYGYTF
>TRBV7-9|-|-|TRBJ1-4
TGTGCCAGCAGCGGACACCTAGAAAAACTGTTTTTT
CASSGHLEKLFF
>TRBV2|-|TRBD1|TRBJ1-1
TGTGCCAGCAGGGACAGGCTGAACACTGAAGCTTTCTTT
CASRDRLNTEAFF
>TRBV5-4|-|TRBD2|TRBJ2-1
TGTGCCAGCAGCTTGAGCGGGAGGGTTTCCTACAATGAGCAGTTCTTC
CASSLSGRVSYNEQFF
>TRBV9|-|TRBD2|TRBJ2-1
TGTGCCAGCAGCGTAGCTGGGGCGGGGGATTTCTACAATGAGCAGTTCTTC
CASSVAGAGDFYNEQFF
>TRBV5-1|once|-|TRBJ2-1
TGCGCCAGCAGCTTGGCGGGCGCCTCCCAGGGGAATGAGCAGTTCTTC
CASSLAGASQGNEQFF
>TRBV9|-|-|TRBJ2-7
TGTGCCAGCAGCGTAACCGCCACAGGGCAGTACGAGCAGTACTTC
CASSVTATGQYEQYF
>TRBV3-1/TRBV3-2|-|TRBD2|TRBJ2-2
TGTGCCAGCAGCCCCCTCCGTAGCGGGGCACAAACCGGGGAGCTGTTTTTT
CASSPLRSGAQTGELFF
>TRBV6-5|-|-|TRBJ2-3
TGTGCCGTGGCAGAACCATTCACAGATACGCAGTATTTT
CAVAEPFTDTQYF
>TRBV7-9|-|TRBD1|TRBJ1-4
TGTGCCAGCAGCTTATTTCCGGGACAGGGAGCAACTAATGAAAAACTGTTTTTT
CASSLFPGQGATNEKLFF
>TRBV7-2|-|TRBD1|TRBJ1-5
TGTGCCAGCAGCCTCAGGGGGCGAAATCAGCCCCAGCATTTT
CASSLRGRNQPQHF
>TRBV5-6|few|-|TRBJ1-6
TGTGCCAGCAGCTTGGTCCAGGGTAAGGGCTCACCCCTCCACTTT
CASSLVQGKGSPLHF
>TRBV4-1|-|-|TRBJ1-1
TGCGCCAGCAGCCAAGATTGGACAGACGAAGCTTTCTTT
CASSQDWTDEAFF
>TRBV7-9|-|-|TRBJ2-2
TGTGCCAGCAGCCCCAATAGGGGAACCGGGGAGCTGTTTTTT
CASSPNRGTGELFF
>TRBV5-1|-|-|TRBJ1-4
TGCGCCAGCAGTTACAACAGGGTCCTAAATGAAAAACTGTTTTTT
CASSYNRVLNEKLFF
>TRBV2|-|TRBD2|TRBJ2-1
TGTGCCAGCAGTGGGGGACTAGCGGTTTACAATGAGCAGTTCTTC
CASSGGLAVYNEQFF
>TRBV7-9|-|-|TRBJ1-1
TGTGCCAGCAGCCCCGGACTCTTGGGGACTGAAGCTTTCTTT
CASSPGLLGTEAFF
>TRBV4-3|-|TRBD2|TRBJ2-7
TGCGCCAGCAGCCAAGACCCTCTTGGCGGGAGGTTTTACGAGCAGTACTTC
CASSQDPLGGRFYEQYF
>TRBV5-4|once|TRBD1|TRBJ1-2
TGTGCCAGCAGTCCAGGGGGCGCGGACTATGGCTACACCTTC
CASSPGGADYGYTF
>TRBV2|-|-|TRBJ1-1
TGTGCCAGCAGCGGGCTACAGGGAGACGCTTTCTTT
CASSGLQGDAFF
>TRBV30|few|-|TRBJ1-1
TGTGCCTGGAGTCCGACACGGGAAGCTTTCTTT
CAWSPTREAFF
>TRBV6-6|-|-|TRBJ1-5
TGTGCCAGCACCCCCGGGGAGACTAGCAATCAGCCCCAGCATTTT
CASTPGETSNQPQHF
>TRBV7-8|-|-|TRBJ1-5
TGTGCCAGCAGCTCTCCCCGTGGGACATTGAATCAGCCCCAGCATTTT
CASSSPRGTLNQPQHF
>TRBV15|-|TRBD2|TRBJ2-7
TGTGCCACCAGCAGAGTGATGACTAGCGGTTTCTCCTACGAGCAGTACTTC
CATSRVMTSGFSYEQYF
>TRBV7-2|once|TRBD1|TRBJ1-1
TGTGCCAGCAGCGTAACAGGGGGCGTCGAAGCTTTCTTT
CASSVTGGVEAFF
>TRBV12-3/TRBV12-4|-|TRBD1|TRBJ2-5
TGTGCCAGCAGGCGACAGGGCCAAGAGACCCAGTACTTC
CASRRQGQETQYF
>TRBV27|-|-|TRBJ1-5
TGTGCCAGCAGTGCCAACAGGGATGGCAATCAGCCCCAGCATTTT
CASSANRDGNQPQHF
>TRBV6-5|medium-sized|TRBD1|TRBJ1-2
TGTGCCAGCAGCCGGCCCTCGACAGGGAACTATGGCTACACCTTC
CASSRPSTGNYGYTF
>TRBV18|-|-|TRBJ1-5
TGTGCCAGCCGACTAACGGGAAATCAGCCCCAGCATTTT
CASRLTGNQPQHF
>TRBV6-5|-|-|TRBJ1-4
TGTGCCACCCTGTTCTTTGCACAGGAAAAACTGTTTTTT
CATLFFAQEKLFF
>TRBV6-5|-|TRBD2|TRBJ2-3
TGTGCCAGCAGTTACTCAGGGACTAGCATCCCTGATACGCAGTATTTT
CASSYSGTSIPDTQYF
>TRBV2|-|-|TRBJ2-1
TGTGCCAGCAGTGACCTGACGGGGTATGAGCAGTTCTTC
CASSDLTGYEQFF
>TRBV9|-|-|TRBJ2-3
TGTGCCAGCACCCCCGGAGTCCTAACAGATACGCAGTATTTT
CASTPGVLTDTQYF
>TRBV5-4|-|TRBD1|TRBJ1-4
TGTGCCAGCAGCATACAGGGGCCTAATGAAAAACTGTTTTTT
CASSIQGPNEKLFF
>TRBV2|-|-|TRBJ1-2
TGTGCCAGCAGTGAAAAGGGGTCGCTCTATGGCTACACCTTC
CASSEKGSLYGYTF
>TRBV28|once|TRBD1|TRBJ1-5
TGTGCCAGCAGGGGCTCACCTCAGGGGGGCAATCAGCCCCAGCATTTT
CASRGSPQGGNQPQHF
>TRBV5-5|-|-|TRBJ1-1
TGTGCCAGCAGCTCACAGGCTAGGGCTGAAGCTTTCTTT
CASSSQARAEAFF
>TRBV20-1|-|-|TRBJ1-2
TGCAGTGCTAGTCCGGAAAACAGGGCTGGCACCTTC
CSASPENRAGTF
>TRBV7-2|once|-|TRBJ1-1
TGTGCCAGCAGCTTTTCCCCTTTGGGGGGGGAAACTGAAGCTTTCTTT
CASSFSPLGGETEAFF
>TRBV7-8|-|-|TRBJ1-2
TGTGCCAGCAGCTTGCAAACTCAAATTCCGAACTATGGCTACACCTTC
CASSLQTQIPNYGYTF
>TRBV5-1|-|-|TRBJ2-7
TGCGCCAGCAGCTTGAACCCACAGGACTACGAGCAGTACTTC
CASSLNPQDYEQYF
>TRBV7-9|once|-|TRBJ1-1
TGTGCCAGCAGCGAGGGATTGGAAGCTTTCTTT
CASSEGLEAFF
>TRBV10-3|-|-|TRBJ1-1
TGTGCCAGCTCCGGGGGTATCACTGAAGCTTTCTTT
CASSGGITEAFF
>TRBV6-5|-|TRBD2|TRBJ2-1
TGTGCCAGCAGTTCAGGGGCTAGCGGGAACAATGAGCAGTTCTTC
CASSSGASGNNEQFF
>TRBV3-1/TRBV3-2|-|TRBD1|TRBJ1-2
TGTGCCAGCAGCCAAGATCGCCAGGGGGCCCTTGAGGCGTCCGGCTACACCTTC
CASSQDRQGALEASGYTF
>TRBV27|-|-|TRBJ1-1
TGTGCCAGCAGAAAGGGCCAGGGGAACACTGAAGCTTTCTTT
CASRKGQGNTEAFF
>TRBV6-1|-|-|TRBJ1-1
TGTGCCAGCAGTGAACGCGAGTTTGGGGACAAGAGGAACACTGAAGCTTTCTTT
CASSEREFGDKRNTEAFF